These 23 T cell receptor beta chains were all obtained from the same sample, sequenced in a study of blood T cell repertoires in COVID-19. Clones were read by immunoSEQ multiplex PCR, and TCRdb kept only the in-frame ones, dropping some. The data hold about 39,000 clones, with around 76% observed a single time. Sample: peripheral blood. These receptors all come from a man at least 80 years old with acute or convalescent COVID-19.

This clone has only one observation. The genes are TRBV18 and TRBJ1-1; 12 bases match TRBD1. Germline trimming cut 3 bases from V and 4 bases from J; bases unmatched to any gene: 9. This CDR3 has 17 amino acids. The germline V gene has CDR1 KGHSH and CDR2 LQKENI. The CDR3 DNA reads TGTGCCAGCTCACCCTTGGGACAGGGGGCTTTGGGCACTGAAGCTTTCTTT. Protein: CASSPLGQGALGTEAFF.

The chain joins TRBV11-2 to TRBJ1-6, with D unclear. V lost 0 bases, J lost 11 bases, and 14 bases lay in between. Per the germline V gene, CDR1 is SGHAT and CDR2 is FQNNGV. This CDR3 is 15 amino acids long. The CDR3 protein is CASSLDPSPSTPLHF. CDR3 sequence (DNA): TGTGCCAGCAGCTTAGATCCCAGTCCCTCGACACCCCTCCACTTT.

The sample holds one count of this clone. The chain links TRBV7-2 to TRBJ1-2; the D gene is possibly TRBD1 (6 bases). CDR1 SGHTA and CDR2 FQGNSA come from the germline V gene. V lost 5 bases, J lost 3 bases, and 13 bases lay in between. The CDR3 contains 14 residues. CDR3 in DNA: TGTGCCAGCAGCGACTACAGGGCCGACTATGGCTACACCTTC. Its protein is CASSDYRADYGYTF.

The rearrangement uses TRBV2 and TRBJ2-7, with TRBD1 identical over 8 bases. V shed 6 bases, J shed 3 bases, and the junction held 4 bases outside the gene matches. The CDR3 has 13 residues. The germline gives CDR1 SNHLY, CDR2 FYNNEI. Written as DNA, the CDR3 is TGTGCCAGCAGGCGGACAGGGAGCTACGAGCAGTACTTC. Amino acids: CASRRTGSYEQYF.

J is TRBJ1-1 and V is TRBV10-3; TRBD1 matches at 10 bases. After removal of 7 bases from V and 6 bases from J, the junction contained 14 bases not matched to a gene. Per germline, CDR1 ENHRY and CDR2 SYGVKD. The CDR3 is made up of 16 amino acids. For the CDR3, the DNA is TGTGCCATCACCAGAACCGGGACAGGGGAGTCGGCTGAAGCTTTCTTT. Its translation is CAITRTGTGESAEAFF.

The chain links TRBV5-1 to TRBJ2-7; D perhaps matches TRBD1 (5 bases). CDR1 SGHRS and CDR2 YFSETQ come from the germline V gene. V lost 4 bases to trimming and J lost 5 bases, with 16 bases between them. This CDR3 is built from 14 residues. For the CDR3, the DNA is TGCGCCAGCAGCGACCAGGGTGACGTCCACGAGCAGTACTTC. Translated: CASSDQGDVHEQYF.

This clone was counted a few times. The genes are TRBV9 and TRBJ2-2; D is perhaps TRBD2 (8 bases). V shed 4 bases and J shed 3 bases, with 28 bases lying between them. CDR1 is SGDLS, CDR2 YYNGEE, per germline. The CDR3 is 20 amino acids. The CDR3 DNA sequence: TGTGCCAGCAGCATCCCCCGGGAGGGAGGGGGCGCCGGGGACACCGGGGAGCTGTTTTTT. This codes for CASSIPREGGGAGDTGELFF.

This chain joins TRBV5-6 and TRBJ2-3, with 8 bases matching TRBD1. The CDR3 length is 14 residues. V lost 2 bases to trimming and J lost 5 bases; unmatched junction nucleotides: 4. Germline values: CDR1 SGHDT, CDR2 YYEEEE. CDR3 DNA: TGTGCCAGCAGCTTCCAGGGGGCGCAAGATACGCAGTATTTT. Amino acid sequence: CASSFQGAQDTQYF.

The chain joins TRBV28 to TRBJ2-1; 9 nucleotides agree with TRBD2. The germline V gene encodes CDR1 MDHEN and CDR2 SYDVKM. V was clipped by 4 bases and J by 8 bases; unmatched bases: 9. CDR3 length: 15 amino acids. CDR3 sequence reads: CASSSSGDSSDEQFF. CDR3 coding DNA: TGTGCCAGCAGTTCTAGCGGGGACTCCTCTGATGAGCAGTTCTTC.

Ten or more counts support this clone. CDR3 sequence reads: CASSPGEGSTYEQYF. As DNA, the CDR3 is TGTGCCAGCAGCCCCGGGGAGGGTAGTACCTACGAGCAGTACTTC. The genes are TRBV6-5 and TRBJ2-7, with 7 bases lining up with TRBD2. The CDR3 consists of 15 residues. V gave up 6 bases and J gave up 2 bases; unmatched junction bases: 10. CDR1 and CDR2 (germline): MNHEY, SVGAGI.

This chain joins TRBV5-1 and TRBJ2-3, with a tentative D call TRBD2 (5 bases). The CDR3 has 14 residues. CDR1 and CDR2 (germline): SGHRS, YFSETQ. Deletions cut 0 bases from V and 4 bases from J, with 9 bases between. The CDR3 is CASSLGGISDTQYF. Here the CDR3 DNA reads TGCGCCAGCAGCTTGGGAGGGATTTCAGATACGCAGTATTTT.

The CDR3 loop is CASSQDVRTGNTEAFF. The CDR3 nucleotides are TGTGCCAGCAGCCAAGATGTTAGGACAGGGAACACTGAAGCTTTCTTT. The rearrangement joins TRBV3-1 (or the pseudogene TRBV3-2) to TRBJ1-1; 7 bases line up with TRBD1. J gave up 1 base and V 0 bases, and 5 bases lay outside the gene matches. The CDR3 has 16 residues. CDR1 is LGHDT, CDR2 YNNKEL, per germline (reference sequence).

The V call is TRBV3-1 (or the pseudogene TRBV3-2), the J call TRBJ2-3, with TRBD2 identical over 10 bases. CDR1 is LGHDT, CDR2 YNNKEL, per germline (reference sequence). The J segment lost 6 bases and the V segment lost 6 bases, leaving 9 bases of the junction unmatched. The CDR3 spans 15 residues. The CDR3 here is CASRGQRGGADTQYF. In DNA form, the CDR3 reads TGTGCCAGCAGGGGTCAGCGGGGGGGGGCGGATACGCAGTATTTT.

The gene calls are TRBV2 and TRBJ2-1, with D unclear. Trimming shortened V by 5 bases and J by 0 bases, and 8 bases separated the two germline ends. Germline-derived CDR1 and CDR2 are SNHLY and FYNNEI. The CDR3 extends over 14 amino acids. The CDR3 is CASSKQSSYNEQFF. As DNA, the CDR3 is TGTGCCAGCAGTAAACAGAGCTCCTACAATGAGCAGTTCTTC.

CDR3 loop: CSVEGGGVEAFF. The CDR3 nucleotides read TGCAGCGTTGAGGGGGGGGGAGTTGAAGCTTTCTTT. This chain joins TRBV29-1 and TRBJ1-1, with D perhaps TRBD1 (5 bases). The CDR3 spans 12 residues. CDR1 is SQVTM and CDR2 is ANQGSEA in the germline V gene. V dropped 3 bases and J dropped 7 bases, with 12 bases sitting between them.

This clone was seen only once. The chain employs TRBV9 and TRBJ2-3; TRBD1 agrees at 7 bases. The V gene's germline CDR1 is SGDLS and CDR2 YYNGEE. The V segment lost 0 bases and the J segment 4 bases; nucleotides outside the gene matches: 5. This CDR3 has 15 amino acids. DNA for the CDR3: TGTGCCAGCAGCGTAGGACAGGGTTGGGCAGATACGCAGTATTTT. This sequence encodes CASSVGQGWADTQYF.

This clone has more than one count but fewer than ten. This sequence joins TRBV18 and TRBJ2-7, with D possibly being TRBD2 (6 bases). The CDR3 length is 15 residues. CDR1 is KGHSH, CDR2 LQKENI, per germline. V dropped 3 bases and J dropped 0 bases, with 12 bases sitting between them. CDR3: CASSPRGRSSYEQYF. In nucleotides, the CDR3 is TGTGCCAGCTCACCCCGAGGGAGGAGCTCCTACGAGCAGTACTTC.

V is TRBV14 and J is TRBJ2-7, with 7 bases identical to TRBD1. The CDR3 length is 12 residues. Trimming took 6 bases from V and 7 from J; bases not matched to a gene: 6. CDR1 and CDR2 (germline): SGHDN, FVKESK. The CDR3 bases are TGTGCCAGCAGTGGGACAGCCCGGGAGCAGTACTTC. This translates into CASSGTAREQYF. The full variable domain, in which reference TRBV14 and TRBJ2-7 provide the parts outside the CDR3, is EAGVTQFPSHSVIEKGQTVTLRCDPISGHDNLYWYRRVMGKEIKFLLHFVKESKQDESGMPNNRFLAERTGGTYSTLKVQPAELEDSGVYFCASSGTAREQYFGPGTRLTVT.

The rearrangement joins TRBV11-2 to TRBJ2-5; TRBD2 matches 9 bases. V lost 1 base to trimming and J lost 5 bases; unmatched junction nucleotides: 11. This CDR3 region has 17 residues. Germline V CDR1 and CDR2: SGHAT, FQNNGV. The CDR3 spells CASSLGLAVSSGETQYF. CDR3 bases: TGTGCCAGCAGCTTAGGACTAGCGGTTTCCAGTGGGGAGACCCAGTACTTC.

This chain uses TRBV4-2 with TRBJ2-7; tentative D call: TRBD2 (6 bases). The V end was cut by 5 bases, the J end by 2 bases, with 16 bases between. The CDR3 has 15 residues. From germline, CDR1 is LGHNA and CDR2 YNFKEQ. CDR3 sequence reads: CASSTGGGTPYEQYF. The CDR3 DNA reads TGTGCCAGCAGCACTGGTGGGGGGACGCCCTACGAGCAGTACTTC.

This chain joins TRBV5-1 and TRBJ2-3; 7 bases fit TRBD2. The V gene's germline CDR1 is SGHRS and CDR2 YFSETQ. The CDR3 length is 15 residues. V trimming: 3 bases; J trimming: 2 bases; junction bases outside the gene matches: 6. CDR3 amino acids: CASSSGLADTDTQYF. The CDR3 DNA sequence: TGCGCCAGCAGCTCTGGGCTAGCGGACACAGATACGCAGTATTTT.

The chain links TRBV5-1 to TRBJ2-5; possibly TRBD1 for D (6 bases). CDR3 size: 17 residues. Germline V gene sequence: CDR1 SGHRS, CDR2 YFSETQ. V lost 1 base, J lost 4 bases, and 20 bases lay in between. The CDR3 nucleotides read TGCGCCAGCAGCTTGAGGACGGGACAACTTAGGGGAGAGACCCAGTACTTC. This sequence encodes CASSLRTGQLRGETQYF.

The genes are TRBV7-6 and TRBJ2-5; tentatively, D is TRBD1 (6 bases). The CDR3 has 15 residues. Germline V lookup: CDR1 SGHVS, CDR2 FNYEAQ. V was pared by 5 bases and J by 2 bases, with 15 bases between. CDR3 nucleotide sequence: TGTGCCAGCAGCCATGCGAGGGGGTCTCAAGAGACCCAGTACTTC. It codes for CASSHARGSQETQYF.